The rows below give T cell receptor beta chains drawn from one sample of a study of early T cells in non-severe SARS-CoV-2 infection. Each CDR3 protein is one row after TCRdb ran MiXCR on the 5' RACE reads. In the table there are tens of thousands of distinct CDR3 sequences, roughly 4.9% of which are singletons. Sequenced input: whole blood. These receptors all come from an adult who was a healthcare worker with PCR-confirmed SARS-CoV-2 infection or an uninfected control (not recorded which). The CDR3 runs from the conserved cysteine through the conserved F or W. D genes are given only for firm matches. Some rows have no size entry. The others give once, few or many, or a class for an expanded clone.

d_call,j_call,v_call,clone_size,cdr3_aa,cdr3_nt
.,TRBJ2-1,TRBV20-1,few,CSARVGGRLPNEQFF,TGCAGTGCTAGAGTTGGTGGGAGACTGCCAAATGAGCAGTTCTTC
.,TRBJ2-7,TRBV19,.,CASSQEQAAGTYEQYF,TGTGCCAGTAGTCAGGAACAGGCGGCCGGAACCTACGAGCAGTACTTC
.,TRBJ1-5,TRBV7-2,.,CASSLGRNNQPQHF,TGTGCCAGCAGCTTGGGACGGAACAATCAGCCCCAGCATTTT
TRBD2,TRBJ2-7,TRBV20-1,.,CSASGNSGSYEQYF,TGCAGTGCTTCCGGAAATAGCGGGAGCTACGAGCAGTACTTC
TRBD2,TRBJ2-7,TRBV5-4,many,CASSLPASGIYEQYF,TGTGCCAGCAGCCTCCCGGCTAGCGGTATCTACGAGCAGTACTTC
TRBD1,TRBJ1-2,TRBV7-2,many,CASSLGQGNYGYTF,TGTGCCAGCAGCTTAGGACAGGGGAACTATGGCTACACCTTC
TRBD1,TRBJ1-1,TRBV12-3/TRBV12-4,many,CASSRDRGNTEAFF,TGTGCCAGCAGCCGGGACAGGGGGAACACTGAAGCTTTCTTT
.,TRBJ2-3,TRBV7-3,few,CASSLRGLTDTQYF,TGTGCCAGCAGCTTAAGGGGCCTCACAGATACGCAGTATTTT
TRBD2,TRBJ2-1,TRBV11-2,many,CASIRRREGNEQFF,TGTGCCAGCATTCGACGGCGGGAGGGCAATGAGCAGTTCTTC
.,TRBJ1-1,TRBV7-3,many,CASSSLGGTEAFF,TGTGCCAGCAGCTCCTTAGGGGGAACTGAAGCTTTCTTT
.,TRBJ2-2,TRBV7-6,.,CASSLGRVATGELFF,TGTGCCAGCAGCTTAGGCAGGGTGGCCACCGGGGAGCTGTTTTTT
TRBD1,TRBJ2-1,TRBV6-1,few,CASSDPYQGAHPNEQFF,TGTGCCAGCAGTGACCCCTACCAGGGGGCGCATCCCAATGAGCAGTTCTTC
.,TRBJ2-5,TRBV5-4,many,CASSLEAGVSETQYF,TGTGCCAGCAGCTTGGAAGCCGGGGTGTCCGAGACCCAGTACTTC
.,TRBJ2-3,TRBV12-3/TRBV12-4,.,CASSFREINTDTQYF,TGTGCCAGCAGTTTCAGGGAGATCAACACAGATACGCAGTATTTT
.,TRBJ2-6,TRBV19,.,CASRTLSSGANVLTF,TGTGCCAGTAGGACTCTGTCCTCTGGGGCCAACGTCCTGACTTTC
TRBD1,TRBJ2-3,TRBV11-2,.,CASAINRGDTQYF,TGTGCCAGCGCCATAAACAGGGGAGATACGCAGTATTTT
.,TRBJ1-4,TRBV4-1,few,CASSQGMTGKLFF,TGCGCCAGCAGCCAAGGCATGACAGGAAAACTGTTTTTT